The clone carrying this T cell receptor beta chain was found a few times. This sample was taken from a study of T cells in Graves' hyperthyroidism and ophthalmopathy. TCR beta CDR3 sequences were amplified from RNA transcripts. Researchers ran a first-round RT-PCR on the TCR CDR3 using the HTBI primer set. MiXCR, run by TCRdb on the multiplex PCR reads, gives a single entry per CDR3 protein. Of around 660,000 distinct CDR3 sequences in the sample, roughly 46% are singletons; the top ten hold roughly 6.5%. Trimming left V 1 base short and J 5 bases short, with 8 bases between. The CDR3 loop spans 14 amino acids. CDR1 is SGHVS and CDR2 is FQNEAQ in the germline V gene.

The V and J genes are TRBV7-8 and TRBJ2-2, with D perhaps assigned TRBD1 or TRBD2 (5 bases each). This TCR was recovered from an adult man with Graves' disease, either hyperthyroidism or ophthalmopathy (not recorded which). The sample was peripheral blood or thyroid tissue (not recorded which). CDR3 bases: TGTGCCAGCAGCTTAGAATGGGGGACCGGGGAGCTGTTTTTT. Amino acid sequence: CASSLEWGTGELFF.